This T cell receptor (beta chain) emerged from a study of CD8 T cells in ankylosing spondylitis. The study, taken as a whole, reports: Ankylosing spondylitis blood appeared to be characterized by a TCR beta motif of about 8 highly homologous variants. Disease-linked clones reportedly concentrated significantly in matched ankylosing spondylitis synovial fluid.

Germline CDR1 reads SEHNR; CDR2 reads FQNEAQ (reference sequence). The CDR3 length is 14 residues. Trimming left V 1 base short and J 7 bases short, with 11 bases between. Turning to this clonotype: Its antigen remains unknown.

Each TCR beta library was made by quantitative 5'-RACE that incorporated molecular barcodes. MiXCR, applied by TCRdb to the 5' RACE reads, yields one record per CDR3 protein. The table lists roughly 280,000 distinct CDR3 sequences, 15% to 25% of them singletons. The rearrangement links TRBV7-9 to TRBJ2-4; TRBD1 might be the D (5 bases). This TCR came from a male donor with ankylosing spondylitis or in good health (not recorded which). Material: blood, either unsorted or a sorted T cell fraction (not recorded which). The DNA of the CDR3 is TGTGCCAGCAGCTTAGTCGGCAGGGTGAACATTCAGTACTTC. Residues: CASSLVGRVNIQYF.